The sample holds one count of the clone carrying this T cell receptor (beta chain). This specimen belongs to a study of control samples from healthy donors and cancer patients. The CDR3 sequence is 13 residues long. CDR1 is LNHDA and CDR2 is SQIVND in the germline V gene (reference sequence). V shed 5 bases and J 4 bases; nucleotides not matched to a gene: 3. Assay: immunoSEQ multiplex PCR; the TCRdb copy retains only in-frame clones and omits some. The sample lists roughly 88,000 clones; approximately 91% were seen once. What was sequenced was blood. This sequence joins TRBV19 and TRBJ2-5; TRBD1 aligns across 8 bases. The sequence was collected from a woman aged 30 to 39 in good health. CDR3 nucleotides: TGTGCCAGTAGTCCCGGGACAGGAGAGACCCAGTACTTC. Protein product: CASSPGTGETQYF. The full variable domain, in which reference TRBV19 and TRBJ2-5 provide the parts outside the CDR3, is DGGITQSPKYLFRKEGQNVTLSCEQNLNHDAMYWYRQDPGQGLRLIYYSQIVNDFQKGDIAEGYSVSREKKESFPLTVTSAQKNPTAFYLCASSPGTGETQYFGPGTRLLVL.